These T cell receptor beta chains were read from a single sample in a study of blood T cell repertoires in COVID-19. The table came from immunoSEQ multiplex PCR; TCRdb's copy has only in-frame clones and leaves some out. Here the sample spans approximately 110,000 clones, 80% being singletons. Sequencing was carried out using peripheral blood. The receptor set was obtained from a human donor in a cohort sampled during active or convalescent COVID-19. The CDR3 runs from the conserved cysteine through the conserved F or W. The D gene is left open where the match is weak. Size tells how often a clone was seen (once, few, many) or the class of an expanded clone, and some rows leave it out.

size: -
D: -
J: TRBJ1-1
V: TRBV6-5
length: 14
DNA: TGTGCCAGCAGTTACGAGTCCCGGTGGACTGAAGCTTTCTTT
CDR3: CASSYESRWTEAFF

size: -
D: -
J: TRBJ2-7
V: TRBV5-5
length: 16
DNA: TGTGCCAGCAGCTGGGGCGAGGTGTCCCCTACCTACGAGCAGTACTTC
CDR3: CASSWGEVSPTYEQYF

size: few
D: -
J: TRBJ2-1
V: TRBV7-4
length: 14
DNA: TGTGCCAGCAAACTTCGGTGGTCTTACAATGAGCAGTTCTTC
CDR3: CASKLRWSYNEQFF

size: -
D: TRBD2
J: TRBJ2-3
V: TRBV10-3
length: 12
DNA: TGTGCCATCATCTTAGCGGGAGATACGCAGTATTTT
CDR3: CAIILAGDTQYF

size: -
D: -
J: TRBJ1-2
V: TRBV2
length: 15
DNA: TGTGCCAGCAAGGTAGAAGCCTCCGGGAGGCAGGGCTACACCTTC
CDR3: CASKVEASGRQGYTF

size: -
D: -
J: TRBJ1-5
V: TRBV7-9
length: 17
DNA: TGTGCCAGCAGCTTAGACCCTGGGGGGTACGGCAATCAGCCCCAGCATTTT
CDR3: CASSLDPGGYGNQPQHF

size: -
D: TRBD1
J: TRBJ2-7
V: TRBV11-2
length: 14
DNA: TGTGCCAGCAGCAAGGACAGGGTATCCTACGAGCAGTACTTC
CDR3: CASSKDRVSYEQYF

size: few
D: -
J: TRBJ2-7
V: TRBV28
length: 15
DNA: TGTGCCAGCCCCCCCAGAGGGACAAAGTGGTCCGAGCAGTACTTC
CDR3: CASPPRGTKWSEQYF

size: -
D: -
J: TRBJ1-4
V: TRBV7-8
length: 13
DNA: TGTGCCAGCAGTAGGAGTGAGGGTGAAAAACTGTTTTTT
CDR3: CASSRSEGEKLFF

size: -
D: -
J: TRBJ2-1
V: TRBV18
length: 13
DNA: TGTGCCAGCGCACCAGCAGCCTACAATGAGCAGTTCTTC
CDR3: CASAPAAYNEQFF

size: -
D: -
J: TRBJ2-3
V: TRBV7-2
length: 13
DNA: TGTGCCAGCAGCTTATCCTCCCCAGATACGCAGTATTTT
CDR3: CASSLSSPDTQYF

size: -
D: -
J: TRBJ2-3
V: TRBV10-3
length: 16
DNA: TGTGCCATCAGTGTCCAGGCTCACTCTAGCACAGATACGCAGTATTTT
CDR3: CAISVQAHSSTDTQYF

size: many
D: TRBD2
J: TRBJ2-7
V: TRBV5-6
length: 13
DNA: TGTGCCAGCAGCGCGGGAGACAACTACGAGCAGTACTTC
CDR3: CASSAGDNYEQYF